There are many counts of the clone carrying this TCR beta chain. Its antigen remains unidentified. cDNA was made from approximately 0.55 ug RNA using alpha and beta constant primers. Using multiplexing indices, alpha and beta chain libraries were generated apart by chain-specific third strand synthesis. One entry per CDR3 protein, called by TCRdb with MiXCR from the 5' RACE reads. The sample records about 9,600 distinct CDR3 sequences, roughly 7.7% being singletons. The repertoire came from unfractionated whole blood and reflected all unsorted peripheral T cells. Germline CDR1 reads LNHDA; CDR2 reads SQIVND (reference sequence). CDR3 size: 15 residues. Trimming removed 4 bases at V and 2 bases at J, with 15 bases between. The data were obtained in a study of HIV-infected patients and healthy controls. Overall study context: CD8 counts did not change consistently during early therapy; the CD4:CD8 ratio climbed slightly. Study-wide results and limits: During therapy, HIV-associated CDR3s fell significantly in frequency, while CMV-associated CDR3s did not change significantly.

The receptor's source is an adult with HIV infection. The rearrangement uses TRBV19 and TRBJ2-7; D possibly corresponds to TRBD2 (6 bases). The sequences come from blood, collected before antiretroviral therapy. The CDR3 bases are TGTGCCAGTAGTACTTTGACAGCGGGTGCCTACGAGCAGTACTTC. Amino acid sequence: CASSTLTAGAYEQYF.